This T cell receptor (beta chain) comes out of a study of identical twins. V dropped 1 base and J dropped 5 bases, with 19 bases sitting between them. Germline V CDR1 and CDR2: LGHDT, YNNKEL (reference sequence). The CDR3 has 17 amino acids. Only a few counts were recorded for this clonotype. Its antigen is still unknown. Broader study findings: The authors drew conclusions from cross-sectional statistical analysis rather than following the same donors. Excess sharing between twins was weaker in beta out-of-frame sequences. Models underpredicted monozygotic twin sharing of out-of-frame TCR alpha.

Through template switching, a universal primer site was introduced, and the cDNA contained unique molecular identifiers. TCRdb re-called the 5' RACE reads through MiXCR, storing one row per CDR3 protein. This table has 1.5 million to 2 million distinct CDR3 sequences, around 29% appearing once. This rearrangement joins TRBV3-1 to TRBJ2-3, with D possibly TRBD1 on 6 matching bases. The clonotype was recovered from a newborn girl in good health. Sequencing was carried out using cord blood. CDR3 residues: CASSQGPAPWGQDTQYF. CDR3 in DNA: TGTGCCAGCAGCCAAGGGCCGGCTCCCTGGGGGCAAGATACGCAGTATTTT.